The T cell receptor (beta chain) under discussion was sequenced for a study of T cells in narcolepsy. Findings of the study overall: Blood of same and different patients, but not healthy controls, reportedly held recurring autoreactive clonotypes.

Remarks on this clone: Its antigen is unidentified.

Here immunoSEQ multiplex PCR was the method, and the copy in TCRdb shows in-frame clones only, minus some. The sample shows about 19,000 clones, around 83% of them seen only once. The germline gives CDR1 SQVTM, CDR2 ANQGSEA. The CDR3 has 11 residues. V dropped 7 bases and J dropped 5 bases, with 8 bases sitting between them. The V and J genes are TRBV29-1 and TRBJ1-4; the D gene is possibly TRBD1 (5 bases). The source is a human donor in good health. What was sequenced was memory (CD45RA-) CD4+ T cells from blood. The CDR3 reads CSAGTNEKLFF. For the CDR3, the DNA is TGCAGCGCCGGGACGAATGAAAAACTGTTTTTT.